This TCR beta chain was obtained from a study of blood T cell repertoires in COVID-19. This CDR3 contains 16 residues. In germline, CDR1 is SGHRS, CDR2 YFSETQ. Trimming stripped 0 bases from V and 9 bases from J, with 16 bases between. Method: immunoSEQ multiplex PCR; TCRdb's copy keeps in-frame clones and lacks some. The sample consists of some 160,000 clones, approximately 83% of them appearing once. The chain links TRBV5-1 to TRBJ1-6, with a weak D call TRBD1 (5 bases). Sequencing was done on a sample of peripheral blood. The source of this sequence is a man aged 70-80 years with active or convalescent COVID-19. The CDR3 region has the DNA TGCGCCAGCAGCTTGGGGGCAGGGATGGTAGGTTCACCCCTCCACTTT. It encodes CASSLGAGMVGSPLHF.